The 15 T cell receptor beta chains below all came from one sample that was sequenced in a study of blood T cell repertoires in COVID-19. Profiled with immunoSEQ multiplex PCR; TCRdb holds only in-frame clones, not every one. The sample lists 100,000 to 150,000 clones; over 75% were seen once. The specimen sequenced was peripheral blood. The receptors derive from a woman of 80 years or more with acute or convalescent COVID-19.

The rearrangement links TRBV5-1 to TRBJ1-4; 9 positions agree with TRBD1. The junction had 13 bases not matched to a gene; V was cut back by 1 base and J by 3 bases. CDR3 size: 19 residues. CDR1 is SGHRS, CDR2 YFSETQ, per germline. The DNA for the CDR3 is TGCGCCAGCAGCTTGTTGGACAGGGGAGCCGGCACGGCTAATGAAAAACTGTTTTTT. Protein sequence: CASSLLDRGAGTANEKLFF. Based on the CDR3 plus reference TRBV5-1 and TRBJ1-4, the full variable domain is KAGVTQTPRYLIKTRGQQVTLSCSPISGHRSVSWYQQTPGQGLQFLFEYFSETQRNKGNFPGRFSGRQFSNSRSEMNVSTLELGDSALYLCASSLLDRGAGTANEKLFFGSGTQLSVL.

The genes are TRBV18 and TRBJ2-1; D remains unclear. The CDR3 totals 14 residues. Germline V lookup: CDR1 KGHSH, CDR2 LQKENI. Trimming left V 1 base short and J 6 bases short, with 10 bases between. Here the CDR3 reads CASSPRLVGNEQFF. CDR3 nucleotides: TGTGCCAGCTCACCACGCCTAGTGGGCAATGAGCAGTTCTTC.

This chain connects TRBV5-6 to TRBJ2-1; 12 bases are shared with TRBD1. The V and J ends lost 3 bases and 8 bases, in that order; junction bases with no gene match: 6. The CDR3 has 15 amino acids. Per germline, CDR1 SGHDT and CDR2 YYEEEE. DNA of the CDR3: TGTGCCAGCAGCTCGCGGGACAGGGGGCGACATGAGCAGTTCTTC. Translated: CASSSRDRGRHEQFF.

V and J are TRBV10-3 and TRBJ1-5; no reliable D call. Germline V gives CDR1 ENHRY, CDR2 SYGVKD. The CDR3 contains 12 residues. V lost 0 bases and J lost 5, with 2 bases in between. The CDR3 sequence is CAISESDQPQHF. The CDR3 bases are TGTGCCATCAGTGAGTCCGATCAGCCCCAGCATTTT.

This chain connects TRBV5-8 to TRBJ2-1; 9 bases match TRBD2. CDR1 and CDR2 from the germline V gene are SGHTS and YDEGEE. The V gene end was trimmed by 3 bases and the J gene end by 4 bases; junction bases not matched to a gene: 5. This CDR3 has 15 residues. CDR3 nucleotides: TGTGCCAGCAGCTCGGGACTAGCTTCTTACAATGAGCAGTTCTTC. The encoded protein is CASSSGLASYNEQFF.

The V call is TRBV19, the J call TRBJ2-1; weak D call: TRBD2 (6 bases). The CDR3 has 15 residues. CDR1 and CDR2 (germline): LNHDA, SQIVND (reference sequence). The ends were cut back, 3 bases at V and 0 bases at J, with 9 bases in the middle. The CDR3 DNA is TGTGCCAGTAGTATTGGAGGGAACTCCTACAATGAGCAGTTCTTC. This translates into CASSIGGNSYNEQFF.

The chain's CDR3 is CASSLRPSPTAPSYEQYF. The CDR3 nucleotides read TGTGCCAGCAGTTTACGCCCATCCCCGACAGCCCCCTCCTACGAGCAGTACTTC. This chain connects TRBV27 to TRBJ2-7; maybe TRBD1 (5 bases). CDR3 size: 18 residues. CDR1 MNHEY and CDR2 SMNVEV come from the germline V gene (reference sequence). V dropped 2 bases and J dropped 0 bases, with 20 bases sitting between them.

This rearrangement joins TRBV24-1 to TRBJ2-6, with TRBD2 as a possible D gene (6 bases). Germline V gene sequence: CDR1 KGHDR, CDR2 SFDVKD. V lost 3 bases and J 4 bases, leaving 15 bases between the germline ends. The CDR3 is 17 amino acids. The CDR3 reads CATSDAGSPGGANVLTF. The CDR3, as DNA: TGTGCCACCAGTGATGCCGGGAGCCCGGGAGGGGCCAACGTCCTGACTTTC.

The gene calls are TRBV5-1 and TRBJ1-2; 8 bases map to TRBD1. Germline V gene data show CDR1 as SGHRS and CDR2 as YFSETQ. This CDR3 has 13 amino acids. With V trimmed by 3 bases and J by 4 bases, 2 bases remained unmatched. CDR3 DNA sequence: TGCGCCAGCAGCTACGGACAGGGCTATGGCTACACCTTC. It encodes CASSYGQGYGYTF.

The chain joins TRBV5-1 to TRBJ2-1; a weak D match, TRBD1 (6 bases). This CDR3 contains 14 residues. CDR1 is SGHRS, CDR2 YFSETQ, per germline. V dropped 7 bases and J dropped 8 bases, with 19 bases sitting between them. DNA of the CDR3: TGCGCCAGCCGGCCACAGGGAGCTGACTATGAGCAGTTCTTC. Protein: CASRPQGADYEQFF. Full variable domain (remainder filled in from reference TRBV5-1 and TRBJ2-1): KAGVTQTPRYLIKTRGQQVTLSCSPISGHRSVSWYQQTPGQGLQFLFEYFSETQRNKGNFPGRFSGRQFSNSRSEMNVSTLELGDSALYLCASRPQGADYEQFFGPGTRLTVL.

The CDR3 sequence is CASSVNPGGPDTQYF. The CDR3 nucleotides read TGTGCCAGCAGCGTAAACCCGGGGGGCCCAGATACGCAGTATTTT. This chain uses TRBV9 with TRBJ2-3; D might be TRBD2 (7 bases). CDR1 and CDR2 (germline): SGDLS, YYNGEE. The length of the CDR3 is 15 residues. V was clipped by 1 base and J by 4 bases, with 13 bases between them.

The chain employs TRBV5-1 and TRBJ1-4; TRBD1 agrees at 7 bases. Trimming took 3 bases from V and 7 from J; bases not matched to a gene: 9. CDR1 SGHRS and CDR2 YFSETQ come from the germline V gene. The CDR3 length is 15 residues. CDR3 sequence reads: CASSSLTGLGEKLFF. The CDR3 DNA reads TGCGCCAGCAGCTCCCTGACAGGGTTGGGTGAAAAACTGTTTTTT.

The chain employs TRBV15 and TRBJ1-1; maybe TRBD1 (6 bases). Trimming pared 4 bases from V and 8 bases from J, leaving 17 bases between. Germline CDR1 reads LNHNV; CDR2 reads YYDKDF (reference sequence). The CDR3 extends over 14 amino acids. The DNA for the CDR3 is TGTGCCACCAGCAAGGGGGAAAAAGGGTCCGAAGCTTTCTTT. The encoded protein is CATSKGEKGSEAFF. The whole variable domain, filled in from reference TRBV15 and TRBJ1-1, reads DAMVIQNPRYQVTQFGKPVTLSCSQTLNHNVMYWYQQKSSQAPKLLFHYYDKDFNNEADTPDNFQSRRPNTSFCFLDIRSPGLGDTAMYLCATSKGEKGSEAFFGQGTRLTVV.

The V call is TRBV5-1, the J call TRBJ2-7, with TRBD1 matching 7 bases. J gave up 6 bases and V 0 bases, and 3 bases lay outside the gene matches. The CDR3 has 13 amino acids. CDR1 is SGHRS and CDR2 is YFSETQ in the germline V gene. The CDR3 nucleotides read TGCGCCAGCAGCTTGGGACAGGGTGCCGAGCAGTACGTC. Its protein product is CASSLGQGAEQYV.

This chain connects TRBV9 to TRBJ1-2; tentatively, D is TRBD1 (5 bases). V was clipped by 4 bases and J by 3 bases, with 16 bases between them. This CDR3 is 15 amino acids long. From germline, CDR1 is SGDLS and CDR2 YYNGEE. This CDR3 reads CASSPTVQGDYGYTF. The DNA for the CDR3 is TGTGCCAGCAGCCCAACGGTTCAGGGTGACTATGGCTACACCTTC.